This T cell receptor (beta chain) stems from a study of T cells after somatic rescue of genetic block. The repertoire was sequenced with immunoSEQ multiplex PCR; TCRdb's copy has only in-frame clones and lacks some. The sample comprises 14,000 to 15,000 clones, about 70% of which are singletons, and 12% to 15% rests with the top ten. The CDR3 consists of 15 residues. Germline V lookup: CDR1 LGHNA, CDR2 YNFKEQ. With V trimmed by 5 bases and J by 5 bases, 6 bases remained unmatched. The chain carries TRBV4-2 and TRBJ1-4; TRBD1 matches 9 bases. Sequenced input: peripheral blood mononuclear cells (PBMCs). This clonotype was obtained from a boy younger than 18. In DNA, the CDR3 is TGTGCCAGCAGCTTACCCGGGACAGGGAATGAAAAACTGTTTTTT. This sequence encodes CASSLPGTGNEKLFF.